The T cell receptor beta chain described here comes from a study of blood T cells in healthy people across ages. The wider study: With template switching, about one barcoded beta molecule was captured per two T cells.

Using a J-beta primer mix together with a sample-barcoded 5' primer, a second PCR was run for about 6 to 11 cycles. Every cDNA molecule bore a tag from a template-switch adaptor containing 12 random nucleotides. A single record per CDR3 protein comes from TCRdb applying MiXCR to the 5' RACE reads. This sample has about 1,400,000 distinct CDR3 sequences, with roughly 64% found just once. The length of the CDR3 is 14 residues. The V gene's germline CDR1 is SGHNT and CDR2 YENEEA. Trimming left V 5 bases short and J 1 base short, with 11 bases between. This TCR was sampled from a man younger than 35 in good health. The sequenced material came from blood. The chain employs TRBV11-3 and TRBJ1-1, with D perhaps matching TRBD1 (5 bases). The CDR3 here is CASSPGAPNTEAFF. In DNA form, the CDR3 reads TGTGCCAGCAGCCCCGGGGCCCCGAACACTGAAGCTTTCTTT.